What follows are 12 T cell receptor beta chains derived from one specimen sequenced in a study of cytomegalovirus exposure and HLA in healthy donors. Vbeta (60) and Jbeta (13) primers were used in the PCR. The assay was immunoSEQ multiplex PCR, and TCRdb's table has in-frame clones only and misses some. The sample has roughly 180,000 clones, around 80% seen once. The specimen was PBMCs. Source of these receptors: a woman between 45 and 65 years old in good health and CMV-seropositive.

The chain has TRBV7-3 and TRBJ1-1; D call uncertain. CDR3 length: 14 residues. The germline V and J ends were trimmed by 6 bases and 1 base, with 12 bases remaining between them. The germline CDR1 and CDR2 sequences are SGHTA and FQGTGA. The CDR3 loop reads CASRLGPQNTEAFF. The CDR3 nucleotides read TGTGCCAGCAGACTAGGCCCCCAGAACACTGAAGCTTTCTTT.

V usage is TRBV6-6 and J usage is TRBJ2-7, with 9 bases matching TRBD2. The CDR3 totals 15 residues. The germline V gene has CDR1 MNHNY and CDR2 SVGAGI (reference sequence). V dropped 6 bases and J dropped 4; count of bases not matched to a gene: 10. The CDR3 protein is CASSPRAGGEYEQYF. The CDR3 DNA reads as TGTGCCAGCAGCCCCCGAGCGGGGGGCGAATACGAGCAGTACTTC.

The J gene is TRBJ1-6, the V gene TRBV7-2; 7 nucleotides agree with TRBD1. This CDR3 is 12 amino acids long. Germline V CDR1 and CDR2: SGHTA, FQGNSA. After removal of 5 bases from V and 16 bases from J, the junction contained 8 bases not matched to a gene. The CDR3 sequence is CASSAAGQSLHF. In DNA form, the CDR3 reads TGTGCCAGCAGCGCGGCGGGACAGAGTCTCCACTTT.

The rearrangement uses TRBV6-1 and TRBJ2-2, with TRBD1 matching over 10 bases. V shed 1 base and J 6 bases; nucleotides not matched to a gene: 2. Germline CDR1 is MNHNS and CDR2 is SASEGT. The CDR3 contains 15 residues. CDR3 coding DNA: TGTGCCAGCAGTGAAGGGACAGGGGGATCCGGGGAGCTGTTTTTT. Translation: CASSEGTGGSGELFF.

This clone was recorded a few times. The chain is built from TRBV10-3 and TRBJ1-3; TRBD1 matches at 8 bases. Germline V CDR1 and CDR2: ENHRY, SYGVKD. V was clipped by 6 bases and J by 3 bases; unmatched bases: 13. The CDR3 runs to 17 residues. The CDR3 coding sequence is TGTGCCATCAGCGCGACAGGGGAGAGGTTTCGTGGAAACACCATATATTTT. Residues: CAISATGERFRGNTIYF.

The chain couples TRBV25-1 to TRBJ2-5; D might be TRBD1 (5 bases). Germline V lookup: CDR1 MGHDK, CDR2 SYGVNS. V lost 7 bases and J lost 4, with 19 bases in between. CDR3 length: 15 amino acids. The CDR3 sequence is CASKARPIGAETQYF. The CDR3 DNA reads TGTGCCAGCAAGGCTAGACCTATAGGGGCAGAGACCCAGTACTTC.

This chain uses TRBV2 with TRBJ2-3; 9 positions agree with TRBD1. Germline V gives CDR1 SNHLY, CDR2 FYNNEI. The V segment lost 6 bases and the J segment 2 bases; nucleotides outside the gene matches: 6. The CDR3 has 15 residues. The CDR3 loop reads CASRTGTGTTDTQYF. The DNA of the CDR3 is TGTGCCAGCAGGACGGGGACAGGGACCACAGATACGCAGTATTTT.

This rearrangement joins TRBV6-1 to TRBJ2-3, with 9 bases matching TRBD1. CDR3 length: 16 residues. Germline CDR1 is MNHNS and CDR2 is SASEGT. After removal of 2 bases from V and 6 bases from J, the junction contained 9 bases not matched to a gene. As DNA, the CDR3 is TGTGCCAGCAGTGAAATCTGGGACAGGGAAGAGGATACGCAGTATTTT. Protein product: CASSEIWDREEDTQYF.

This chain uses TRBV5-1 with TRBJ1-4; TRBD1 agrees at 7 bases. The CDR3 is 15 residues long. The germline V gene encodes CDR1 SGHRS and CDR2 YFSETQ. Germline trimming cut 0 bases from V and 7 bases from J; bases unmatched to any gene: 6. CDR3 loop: CASSLGDSLFEKLFF. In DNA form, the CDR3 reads TGCGCCAGCAGCTTGGGGGACAGCCTGTTTGAAAAACTGTTTTTT.

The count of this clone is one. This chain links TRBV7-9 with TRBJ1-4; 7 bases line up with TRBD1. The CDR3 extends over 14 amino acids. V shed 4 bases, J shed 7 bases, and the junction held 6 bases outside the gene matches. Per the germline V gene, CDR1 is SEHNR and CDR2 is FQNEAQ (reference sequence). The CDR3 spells CASSSGQHFEKLFF. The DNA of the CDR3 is TGTGCCAGCAGCTCGGGACAGCACTTTGAAAAACTGTTTTTT.

The CDR3 region has the DNA TGTGCCAGCAGCGTAGAGCCAGGGGGACATGAGGGCTACACCTTC. This translates into CASSVEPGGHEGYTF. This rearrangement joins TRBV9 to TRBJ1-2, with TRBD1 identical over 7 bases. Trimming removed 0 bases from V and 8 bases from J; junction bases left unmatched: 10. Germline CDR1 is SGDLS and CDR2 is YYNGEE. The CDR3 is 15 amino acids.

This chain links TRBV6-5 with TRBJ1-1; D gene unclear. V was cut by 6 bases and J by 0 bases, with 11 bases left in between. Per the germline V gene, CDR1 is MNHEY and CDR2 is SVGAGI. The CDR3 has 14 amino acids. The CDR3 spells CASRRVGMNTEAFF. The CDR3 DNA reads TGTGCCAGCAGGCGCGTCGGGATGAACACTGAAGCTTTCTTT.